One and the same sample provided the 12 T cell receptor beta chains below, sequenced in a study of shared clonotypes between healthy human individuals. Sequencing used immunoSEQ multiplex PCR; TCRdb keeps in-frame clones, though not all of them. This repertoire shows 2 million to 2.5 million clones, under 97% found once; its top ten account for roughly 0.13%. Sequenced: naive CD4+ T cells sorted from blood. Subset denoted: CD45RA+ positively selected. Receptor source: a man aged 18 to 30 in good health.

J is TRBJ1-2 and V is TRBV6-5; 8 nucleotides align to TRBD1. The length of the CDR3 is 15 residues. CDR1 is MNHEY and CDR2 is SVGAGI in the germline V gene. The V segment lost 2 bases and the J segment 8 bases; nucleotides outside the gene matches: 10. The DNA for the CDR3 is TGTGCCAGCAGTTACAGACCCGGGACAGGCGAGGGCTACACCTTC. Its protein is CASSYRPGTGEGYTF.

The V and J genes are TRBV7-8 and TRBJ2-7; 7 positions agree with TRBD2. Germline loops: CDR1 SGHVS, CDR2 FQNEAQ. J lost 5 bases, V lost 2 bases, and 6 bases had no gene match. This CDR3 is 14 amino acids long. The chain's CDR3 is CASSLRRLANEQYF. The CDR3 region has the DNA TGTGCCAGCAGCTTAAGGAGACTAGCCAACGAGCAGTACTTC.

The V and J genes are TRBV5-1 and TRBJ2-3; D is unresolved. The germline V and J ends were trimmed by 5 bases and 5 bases, with 6 bases remaining between them. Germline loops: CDR1 SGHRS, CDR2 YFSETQ. There are 11 residues in the CDR3. The CDR3 DNA sequence: TGCGCCAGCAGTCGAGGAGATACGCAGTATTTT. This translates into CASSRGDTQYF.

V gene TRBV6-5 combines with J gene TRBJ2-7, with TRBD2 as a possible D gene (5 bases). Germline V gene lookup returns CDR1 MNHEY and CDR2 SVGAGI. V shed 2 bases and J shed 2 bases, with 7 bases lying between them. The CDR3 contains 13 residues. The CDR3 DNA reads TGTGCCAGCAGTTACAGGCGGGCCTACGAGCAGTACTTC. It encodes CASSYRRAYEQYF.

The rearrangement links TRBV10-3 to TRBJ2-5; 9 nucleotides align to TRBD1. CDR3 length: 18 residues. Germline CDR1 ENHRY, CDR2 SYGVKD. V trimming: 6 bases; J trimming: 2 bases; junction bases outside the gene matches: 16. CDR3 protein: CAISQGQGLTISQETQYF. The CDR3 coding sequence is TGTGCCATCAGCCAAGGACAGGGGTTAACTATTTCACAAGAGACCCAGTACTTC.

CDR3 residues: CAWSVLDIYGYGYTF. CDR3 DNA sequence: TGTGCCTGGAGTGTACTCGACATTTATGGCTATGGCTACACCTTC. The chain couples TRBV30 to TRBJ1-2, with D unclear. V gave up 0 bases and J gave up 4 bases, with 15 bases separating them. The CDR3 is made up of 15 amino acids. Germline V lookup: CDR1 GTSNPN, CDR2 SVGIG (reference sequence).

The CDR3 protein is CASSLAEKPYEQYF. Here the CDR3 DNA reads TGCGCCAGCAGCTTGGCCGAGAAGCCTTACGAGCAGTACTTC. The chain employs TRBV5-1 and TRBJ2-7; unclear D gene. The CDR3 is 14 amino acids. The ends were cut back, 0 bases at V and 4 bases at J, with 11 bases in the middle. Germline V lookup: CDR1 SGHRS, CDR2 YFSETQ.

The chain is built from TRBV5-1 and TRBJ2-3; D is unclear. This CDR3 has 14 residues. Germline lookup yields CDR1 SGHRS and CDR2 YFSETQ. The V end was cut by 4 bases, the J end by 2 bases, with 11 bases between. The CDR3 sequence is CASSERTNTDTQYF. CDR3 sequence (DNA): TGCGCCAGCAGCGAACGAACGAACACAGATACGCAGTATTTT. Using reference TRBV5-1 and TRBJ2-3 for the parts outside the CDR3, the full variable domain is KAGVTQTPRYLIKTRGQQVTLSCSPISGHRSVSWYQQTPGQGLQFLFEYFSETQRNKGNFPGRFSGRQFSNSRSEMNVSTLELGDSALYLCASSERTNTDTQYFGPGTRLTVL.

The chain carries TRBV4-2 and TRBJ1-2; 12 bases align to TRBD1. Germline CDR1 reads LGHNA; CDR2 reads YNFKEQ. Trimming cost V 3 bases and J 7 bases; bases outside gene matches: 6. The CDR3 extends over 15 amino acids. Here the CDR3 reads CASSHEGQGAGGYTF. The DNA for the CDR3 is TGTGCCAGCAGCCACGAGGGACAGGGGGCGGGTGGCTACACCTTC.

V gene TRBV2 combines with J gene TRBJ2-1; no clear D. The germline V gene encodes CDR1 SNHLY and CDR2 FYNNEI. Trimming pared 4 bases from V and 7 bases from J, leaving 14 bases between. The CDR3 totals 14 residues. CDR3 residues: CASSGTQRTNEQFF. The CDR3 bases are TGTGCCAGCAGTGGGACCCAACGAACGAATGAGCAGTTCTTC.

The V and J genes are TRBV11-2 and TRBJ2-5, with a possible D match to TRBD2 (6 bases). The CDR3 has 13 amino acids. Trimming pared 2 bases from V and 8 bases from J, leaving 12 bases between. Per germline, CDR1 SGHAT and CDR2 FQNNGV. The CDR3 nucleotides read TGTGCCAGCAGCTTACGGGAGCACGTCACCCAGTACTTC. This encodes CASSLREHVTQYF. The complete variable domain, with remaining parts taken from reference TRBV11-2 and TRBJ2-5, reads EAGVAQSPRYKIIEKRQSVAFWCNPISGHATLYWYQQILGQGPKLLIQFQNNGVVDDSQLPKDRFSAERLKGVDSTLKIQPAKLEDSAVYLCASSLREHVTQYFGPGTRLLVL.

This sequence joins TRBV10-1 and TRBJ2-1; 9 bases fit TRBD2. The CDR3 has 18 residues. V lost 4 bases, J lost 0 bases, and 10 bases stayed unmatched. Germline V gene lookup returns CDR1 WNHNN and CDR2 SYGVQD (reference sequence). The CDR3 nucleotides are TGCGCCAGCAGTGGGGGACCTCTAGCGGGGCTCTCCTACAATGAGCAGTTCTTC. Protein product: CASSGGPLAGLSYNEQFF.